This T cell receptor (beta chain) was sequenced during a study of T cell responses to AZD1222 COVID-19 vaccine. Whole-study results and caveats: Spike-specific TCR depth and breadth grew after two AZD1222 doses. The sample set comprised mostly white British donors with more females, and clonal diversity was possibly underestimated. With dominance at 160-218 and 743-854, vaccine-associated CD4 TCRs spanned spike. Targeting of unmutated variant regions was reportedly seen in nearly half of spike-specific TCRs.

TCRdb's table, derived via immunoSEQ multiplex PCR, lists solely in-frame clones and lacks some. The profile shows 98,000 or so clones, about nine tenths of them singletons. On this clone itself: Its matching antigen is unknown.

Germline V gene sequence: CDR1 KGHSH, CDR2 LQKENI. This CDR3 region has 18 residues. Trimming shortened V by 4 bases and J by 1 base, and 22 bases separated the two germline ends. The V and J genes are TRBV18 and TRBJ1-1, with D maybe TRBD1 (6 bases). Specimen: peripheral blood, collected 28 days after the second AZD1222 dose. The receptor was isolated from an adult who received the AZD1222 COVID-19 vaccine. This chain's CDR3 is CASSLQGGGHEANTEAFF. The CDR3 DNA sequence: TGTGCCAGCTCACTTCAAGGGGGGGGCCACGAAGCGAACACTGAAGCTTTCTTT.